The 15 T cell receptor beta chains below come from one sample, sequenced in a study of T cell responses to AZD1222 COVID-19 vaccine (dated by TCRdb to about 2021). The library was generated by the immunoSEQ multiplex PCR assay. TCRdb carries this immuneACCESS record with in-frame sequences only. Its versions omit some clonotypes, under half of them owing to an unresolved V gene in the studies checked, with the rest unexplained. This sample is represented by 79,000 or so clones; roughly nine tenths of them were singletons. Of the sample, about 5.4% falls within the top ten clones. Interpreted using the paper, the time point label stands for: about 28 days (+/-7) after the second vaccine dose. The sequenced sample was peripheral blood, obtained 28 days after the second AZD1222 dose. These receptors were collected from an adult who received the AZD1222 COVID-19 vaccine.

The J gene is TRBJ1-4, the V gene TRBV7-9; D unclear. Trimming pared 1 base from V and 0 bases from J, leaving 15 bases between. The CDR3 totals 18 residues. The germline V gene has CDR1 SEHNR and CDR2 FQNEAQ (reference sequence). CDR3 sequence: CASSLGSITPATNEKLFF. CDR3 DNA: TGTGCCAGCAGCTTAGGGTCCATCACTCCAGCAACTAATGAAAAACTGTTTTTT.

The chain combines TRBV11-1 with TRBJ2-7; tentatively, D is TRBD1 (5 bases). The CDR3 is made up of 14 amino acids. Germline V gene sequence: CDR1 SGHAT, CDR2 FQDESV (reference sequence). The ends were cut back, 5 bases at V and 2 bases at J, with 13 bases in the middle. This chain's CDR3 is CASSSDSHTYEQYF. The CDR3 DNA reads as TGTGCCAGCAGCAGCGACAGCCATACCTACGAGCAGTACTTC.

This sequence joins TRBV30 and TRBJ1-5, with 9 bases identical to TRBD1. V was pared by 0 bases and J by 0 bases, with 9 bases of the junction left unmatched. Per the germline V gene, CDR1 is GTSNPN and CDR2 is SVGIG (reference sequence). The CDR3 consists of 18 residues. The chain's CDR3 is CAWSVSRTGAYSNQPQHF. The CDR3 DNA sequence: TGTGCCTGGAGTGTATCCCGGACAGGGGCTTATAGCAATCAGCCCCAGCATTTT.

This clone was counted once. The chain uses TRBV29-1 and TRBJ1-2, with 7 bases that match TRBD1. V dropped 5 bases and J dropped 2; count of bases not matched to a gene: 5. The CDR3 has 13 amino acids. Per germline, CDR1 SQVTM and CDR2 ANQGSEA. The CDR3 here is CSVIPTGNYGYTF. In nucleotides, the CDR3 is TGCAGCGTTATACCGACAGGGAACTATGGCTACACCTTC.

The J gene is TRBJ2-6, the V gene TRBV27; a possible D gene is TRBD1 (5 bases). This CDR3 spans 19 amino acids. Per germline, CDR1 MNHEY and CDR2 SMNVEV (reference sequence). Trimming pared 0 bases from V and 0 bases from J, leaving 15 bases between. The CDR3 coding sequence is TGTGCCAGCAGTTTATCTACTCGACAGTTTTTCTCTGGGGCCAACGTCCTGACTTTC. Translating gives CASSLSTRQFFSGANVLTF.

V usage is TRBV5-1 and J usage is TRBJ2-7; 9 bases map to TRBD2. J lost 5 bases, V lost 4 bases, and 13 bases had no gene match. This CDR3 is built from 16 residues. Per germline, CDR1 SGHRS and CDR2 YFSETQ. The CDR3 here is CASSILPLAGMDEQYV. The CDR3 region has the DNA TGCGCCAGCAGCATCTTACCCCTAGCGGGGATGGACGAGCAGTACGTC.

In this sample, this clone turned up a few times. CDR3 DNA: TGTGCCAGCAGTCCCGGGGGACCCTATGGCTACACCTTC. Its protein is CASSPGGPYGYTF. The chain employs TRBV27 and TRBJ1-2; D is possibly TRBD1 (5 bases). The V end was cut by 5 bases, the J end by 4 bases, with 11 bases between. This CDR3 is built from 13 residues. CDR1 and CDR2 from the germline V gene are MNHEY and SMNVEV (reference sequence).

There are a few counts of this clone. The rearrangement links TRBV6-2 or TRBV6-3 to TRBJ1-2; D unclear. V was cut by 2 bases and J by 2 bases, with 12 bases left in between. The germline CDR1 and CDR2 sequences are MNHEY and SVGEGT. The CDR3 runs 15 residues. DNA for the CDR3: TGTGCCAGCAGTTACCTTGCAGGACCCAACTATGGCTACACCTTC. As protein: CASSYLAGPNYGYTF.

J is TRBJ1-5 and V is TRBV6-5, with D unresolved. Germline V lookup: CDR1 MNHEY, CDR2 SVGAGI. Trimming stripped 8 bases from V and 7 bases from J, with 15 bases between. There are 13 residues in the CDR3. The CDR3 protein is CASSKSSEQPQHF. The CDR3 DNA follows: TGTGCCAGCTCCAAATCTTCAGAACAGCCCCAGCATTTT.

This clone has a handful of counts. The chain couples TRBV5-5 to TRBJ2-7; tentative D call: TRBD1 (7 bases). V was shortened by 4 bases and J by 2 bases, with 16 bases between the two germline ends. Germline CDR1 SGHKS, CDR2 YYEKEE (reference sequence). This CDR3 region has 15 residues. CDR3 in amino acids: CASSPLPGGPYEQYF. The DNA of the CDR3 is TGTGCCAGCAGCCCCTTGCCAGGGGGGCCCTACGAGCAGTACTTC.

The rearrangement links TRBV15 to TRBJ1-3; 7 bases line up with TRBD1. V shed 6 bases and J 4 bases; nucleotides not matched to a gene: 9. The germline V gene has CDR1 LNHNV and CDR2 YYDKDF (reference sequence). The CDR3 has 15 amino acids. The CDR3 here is CATRTTGAGGNTIYF. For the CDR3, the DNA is TGTGCCACCAGAACTACAGGGGCTGGGGGAAACACCATATATTTT. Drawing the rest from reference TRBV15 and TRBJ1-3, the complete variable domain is DAMVIQNPRYQVTQFGKPVTLSCSQTLNHNVMYWYQQKSSQAPKLLFHYYDKDFNNEADTPDNFQSRRPNTSFCFLDIRSPGLGDTAMYLCATRTTGAGGNTIYFGEGSWLTVV.

The CDR3 protein is CASSYRGGEKLFF. The CDR3 region has the DNA TGTGCCAGCAGTTACAGGGGAGGAGAAAAACTGTTTTTT. The chain joins TRBV6-5 to TRBJ1-4; D perhaps matches TRBD1 (5 bases). Germline CDR1 MNHEY, CDR2 SVGAGI. This CDR3 is 13 amino acids long. Trimming took 2 bases from V and 8 from J, leaving 9 bases between them.

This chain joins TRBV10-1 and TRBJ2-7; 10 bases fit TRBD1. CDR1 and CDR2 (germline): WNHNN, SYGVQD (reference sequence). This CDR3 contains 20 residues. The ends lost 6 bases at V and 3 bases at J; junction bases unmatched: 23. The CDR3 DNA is TGCGCCAGCAGAGACAAAGCCGGGACAGGGGCCTTTACACAGAACTACGAGCAGTACTTC. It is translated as CASRDKAGTGAFTQNYEQYF.

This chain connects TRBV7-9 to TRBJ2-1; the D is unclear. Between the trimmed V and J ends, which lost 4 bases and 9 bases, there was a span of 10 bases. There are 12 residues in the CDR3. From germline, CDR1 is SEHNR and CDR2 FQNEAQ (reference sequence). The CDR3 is CASSSIVPEQFF. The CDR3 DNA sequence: TGTGCCAGCAGCTCGATCGTTCCTGAGCAGTTCTTC.

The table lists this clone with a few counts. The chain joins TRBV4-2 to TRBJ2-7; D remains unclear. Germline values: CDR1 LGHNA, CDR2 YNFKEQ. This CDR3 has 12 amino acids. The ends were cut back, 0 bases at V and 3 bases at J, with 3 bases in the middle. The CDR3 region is CASSQEDYEQYF. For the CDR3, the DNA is TGTGCCAGCAGCCAAGAAGACTACGAGCAGTACTTC.